This is a list of T cell receptor beta chains from one sample in a study of T cells in Graves' hyperthyroidism and ophthalmopathy. MiXCR, applied by TCRdb to the multiplex PCR reads, yields one record per CDR3 protein. The sample lists roughly 100,000 distinct CDR3 sequences; around 52% were seen once. The source material was blood. These receptors originate from a middle-aged woman with Graves' hyperthyroidism. Both conserved end residues are part of each CDR3. The order of the fields is CDR3 DNA, CDR3 protein, CDR3 length, D gene, V gene, clone size, J gene. D genes are given only for firm matches. A row's size may be missing; if present it is once, few, many or a size class.

TGTGCCAGCACCCGGCTAGCGGGACAAGAGACCCAGTACTTC,CASTRLAGQETQYF,14,TRBD2,TRBV9,-,TRBJ2-5
TGTGCCAGCCTGGCCGGGACAGCGGACGAAAAACTGTTTTTT,CASLAGTADEKLFF,14,TRBD1,TRBV2,-,TRBJ1-4
TGCAGTGCTATGAAGGGGGCGCGAGGAAACACCATATATTTT,CSAMKGARGNTIYF,14,TRBD1,TRBV20-1,many,TRBJ1-3
TGCAGCTTGGGCGGGCTCCAAGAGACCCAGTACTTC,CSLGGLQETQYF,12,-,TRBV29-1,-,TRBJ2-5
TGTGCCAGCAGCCAAGAGACCAGACGCTCTGGGGCCAGCGTCCAGACTTTC,CASSQETRRSGASVQTF,17,-,TRBV7-2,-,TRBJ2-6
TGTGCCAGCAGCCACGCCCGGACAACTGGCTACACCTTC,CASSHARTTGYTF,13,-,TRBV9,many,TRBJ1-2
TGTGCCAGCAGTGATGAAAAACTGTTTTTT,CASSDEKLFF,10,-,TRBV2,-,TRBJ1-4
TGTGCCATCGCCGGACAGGGAAGGACTTACGAGCAGTACTTC,CAIAGQGRTYEQYF,14,TRBD1,TRBV10-3,-,TRBJ2-7
TGTGCCAGTAGACAGGGAGGATCACCCCTCCACTTT,CASRQGGSPLHF,12,TRBD1,TRBV10-3,-,TRBJ1-6
TGTGCCAGCAGCCCCTACCTCCTAGCGGGAGCTGAGACCCAGTACTTC,CASSPYLLAGAETQYF,16,TRBD2,TRBV7-6,-,TRBJ2-5
TGTGCCAGCAGGGCACCAGGCGGGGGCTCTGAAAAACTGTTTTTT,CASRAPGGGSEKLFF,15,-,TRBV2,many,TRBJ1-4
TGTGCCAGCAGTTACGCGGAAAACACCGGGGAGCTGTTTTTT,CASSYAENTGELFF,14,-,TRBV6-5,many,TRBJ2-2
TGTGCCAGCAGTGCCGACCTCTATGGCTACACCTTC,CASSADLYGYTF,12,-,TRBV7-8,once,TRBJ1-2
TGTGCCAGCAGTGAAGCTACAGGGGTAACACTGTTTTTT,CASSEATGVTLFF,13,TRBD1,TRBV2,few,TRBJ1-4
TGCAGTGCTCCCACCCAGGACTTC,CSAPTQDF,8,-,TRBV20-1,-,TRBJ2-5